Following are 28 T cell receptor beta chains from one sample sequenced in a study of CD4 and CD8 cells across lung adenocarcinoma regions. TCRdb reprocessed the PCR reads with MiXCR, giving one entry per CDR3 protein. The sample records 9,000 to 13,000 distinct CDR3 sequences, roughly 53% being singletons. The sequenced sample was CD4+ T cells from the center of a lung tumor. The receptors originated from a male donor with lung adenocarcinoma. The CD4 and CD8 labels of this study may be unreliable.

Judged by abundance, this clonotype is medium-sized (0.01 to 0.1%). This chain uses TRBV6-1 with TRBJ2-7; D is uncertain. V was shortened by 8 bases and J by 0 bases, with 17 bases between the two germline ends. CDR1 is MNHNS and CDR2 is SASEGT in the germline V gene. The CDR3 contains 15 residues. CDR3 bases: TGTGCCAGCTTACCCCTGACGGATAGCTCCTACGAGCAGTACTTC. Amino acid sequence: CASLPLTDSSYEQYF.

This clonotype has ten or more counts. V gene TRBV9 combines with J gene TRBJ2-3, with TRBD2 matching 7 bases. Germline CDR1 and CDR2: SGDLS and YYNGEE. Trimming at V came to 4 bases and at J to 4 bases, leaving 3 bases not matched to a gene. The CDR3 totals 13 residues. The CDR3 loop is CASSPTSSDTQYF. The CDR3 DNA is TGTGCCAGCAGCCCGACTAGCTCAGATACGCAGTATTTT.

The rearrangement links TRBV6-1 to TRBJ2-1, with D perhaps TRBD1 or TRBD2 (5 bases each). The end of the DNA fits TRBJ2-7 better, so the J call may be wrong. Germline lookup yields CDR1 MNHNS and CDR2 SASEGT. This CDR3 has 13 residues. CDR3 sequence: CASTRDLSYEQYF. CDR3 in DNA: TGTGCCAGCACCCGGGACCTCTCCTACGAGCAGTACTTC.

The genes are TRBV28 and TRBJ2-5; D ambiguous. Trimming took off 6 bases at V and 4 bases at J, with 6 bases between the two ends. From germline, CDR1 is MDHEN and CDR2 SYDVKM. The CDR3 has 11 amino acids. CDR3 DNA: TGTGCCAGCAGCCAGCTAGAGACCCAGTACTTC. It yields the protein CASSQLETQYF.

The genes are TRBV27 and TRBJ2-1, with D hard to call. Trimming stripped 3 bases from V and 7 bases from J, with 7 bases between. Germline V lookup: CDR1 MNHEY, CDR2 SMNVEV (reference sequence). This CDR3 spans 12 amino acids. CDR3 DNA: TGTGCCAGCAGTTTCTCCGGGAATGAGCAGTTCTTC. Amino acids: CASSFSGNEQFF.

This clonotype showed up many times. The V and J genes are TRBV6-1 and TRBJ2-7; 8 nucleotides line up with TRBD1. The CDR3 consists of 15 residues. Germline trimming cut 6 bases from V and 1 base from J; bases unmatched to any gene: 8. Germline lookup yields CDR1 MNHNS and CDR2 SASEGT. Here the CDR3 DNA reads TGTGCCAGCAGCCAAGGGACAGGAGTATCCTACGAGCAGTACTTC. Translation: CASSQGTGVSYEQYF.

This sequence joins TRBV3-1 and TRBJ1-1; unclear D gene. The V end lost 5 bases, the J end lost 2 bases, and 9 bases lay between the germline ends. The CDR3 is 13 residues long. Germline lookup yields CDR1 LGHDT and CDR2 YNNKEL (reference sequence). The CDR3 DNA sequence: TGTGCCAGCAGCTCACTCCCAAACACTGAAGCTTTCTTT. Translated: CASSSLPNTEAFF.

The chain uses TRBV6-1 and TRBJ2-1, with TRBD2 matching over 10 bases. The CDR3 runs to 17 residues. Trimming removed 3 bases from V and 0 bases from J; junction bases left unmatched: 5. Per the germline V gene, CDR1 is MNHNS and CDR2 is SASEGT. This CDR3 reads CASSDIAGGNSYNEQFF. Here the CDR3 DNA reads TGTGCCAGCAGTGATATAGCGGGAGGAAACTCCTACAATGAGCAGTTCTTC.

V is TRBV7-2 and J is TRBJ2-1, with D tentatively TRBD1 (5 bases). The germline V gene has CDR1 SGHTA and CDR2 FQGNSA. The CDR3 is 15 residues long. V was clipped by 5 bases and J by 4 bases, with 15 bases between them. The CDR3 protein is CASSPPGNLYNEQFF. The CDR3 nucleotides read TGTGCCAGCAGCCCCCCAGGGAACCTATACAATGAGCAGTTCTTC.

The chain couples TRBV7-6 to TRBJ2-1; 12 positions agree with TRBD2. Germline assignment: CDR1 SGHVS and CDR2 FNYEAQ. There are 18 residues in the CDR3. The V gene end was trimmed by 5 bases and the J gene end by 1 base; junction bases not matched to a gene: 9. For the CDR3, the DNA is TGTGCCAGCAGCCCAATGTGGACTAGCGGGGTGTCCTACAATGAGCAGTTCTTC. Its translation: CASSPMWTSGVSYNEQFF.

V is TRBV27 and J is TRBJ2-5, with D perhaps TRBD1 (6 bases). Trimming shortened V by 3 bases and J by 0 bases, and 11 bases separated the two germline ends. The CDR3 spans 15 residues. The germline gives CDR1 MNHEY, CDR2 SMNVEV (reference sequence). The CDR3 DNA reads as TGTGCCAGCAGTTTTGGGCAGGGGTACCAAGAGACCCAGTACTTC. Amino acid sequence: CASSFGQGYQETQYF.

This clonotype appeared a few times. CDR3 residues: CASSNRGTWSNEQFF. The CDR3 DNA follows: TGCGCCAGCAGCAACAGAGGGACATGGTCGAATGAGCAGTTCTTC. The J gene is TRBJ2-1, the V gene TRBV4-1, with D perhaps TRBD1 (6 bases). The CDR3 extends over 15 amino acids. V lost 5 bases to trimming and J lost 7 bases, with 18 bases between them. Germline CDR1 and CDR2: MGHRA and YSYEKL.

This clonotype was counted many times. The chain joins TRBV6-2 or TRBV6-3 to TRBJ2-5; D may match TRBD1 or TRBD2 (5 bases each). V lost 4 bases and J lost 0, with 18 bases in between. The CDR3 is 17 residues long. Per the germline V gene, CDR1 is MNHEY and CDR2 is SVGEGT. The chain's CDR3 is CASSFVRDPMYQETQYF. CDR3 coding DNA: TGTGCCAGCAGTTTCGTGAGGGACCCTATGTACCAAGAGACCCAGTACTTC.

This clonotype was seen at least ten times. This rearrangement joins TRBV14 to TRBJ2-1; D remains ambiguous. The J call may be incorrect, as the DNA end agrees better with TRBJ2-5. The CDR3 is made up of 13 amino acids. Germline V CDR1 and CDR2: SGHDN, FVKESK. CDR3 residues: CASRLSPQETQYF. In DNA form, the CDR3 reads TGTGCCAGCAGGTTAAGCCCTCAAGAGACCCAGTACTTC.

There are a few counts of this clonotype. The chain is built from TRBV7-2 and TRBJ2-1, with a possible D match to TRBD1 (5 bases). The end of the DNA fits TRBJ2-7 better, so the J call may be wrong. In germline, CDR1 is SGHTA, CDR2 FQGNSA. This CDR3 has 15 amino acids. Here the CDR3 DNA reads TGTGCCAGCAGCCCTTTGTATGGGGCCTACAATGAGCAGTACTTC. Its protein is CASSPLYGAYNEQYF.

In DNA form, the CDR3 reads TGTGCCAGCAGCCAATTGGGCAGGGGGCAAGAGACCCAGTACTTC. The encoded protein is CASSQLGRGQETQYF. The chain links TRBV14 to TRBJ2-5; the match to TRBD1 covers 7 bases. Germline CDR1 reads SGHDN; CDR2 reads FVKESK. The CDR3 spans 15 residues. V lost 2 bases to trimming and J lost 2 bases; unmatched junction nucleotides: 5.

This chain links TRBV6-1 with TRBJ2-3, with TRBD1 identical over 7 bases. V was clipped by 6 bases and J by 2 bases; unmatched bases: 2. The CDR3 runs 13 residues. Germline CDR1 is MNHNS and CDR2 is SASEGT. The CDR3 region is CASRGTDTDTQYF. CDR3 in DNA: TGTGCCAGCAGAGGGACAGACACAGATACGCAGTATTTT.

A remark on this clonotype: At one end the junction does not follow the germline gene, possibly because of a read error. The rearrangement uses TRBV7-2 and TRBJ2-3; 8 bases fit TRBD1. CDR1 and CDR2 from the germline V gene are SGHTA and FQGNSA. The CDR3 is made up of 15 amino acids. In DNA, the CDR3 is TGTGCCAGCAGCTCGGGGACAGGAGCCACAAATACGCAGTACTTT. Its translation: CASSSGTGATNTQYF.

CDR3 nucleotides: TGTGCCAGCAGATCCGTAGGGGGGGCGCGAGCCAAAGATATGCAGTACTTC. Translation gives CASRSVGGARAKDMQYF. The chain links TRBV27 to TRBJ2-4, with TRBD2 as a possible D gene (7 bases). Germline CDR1 is MNHEY and CDR2 is SMNVEV (reference sequence). V was shortened by 6 bases and J by 13 bases, with 31 bases between the two germline ends. The CDR3 has 17 residues.

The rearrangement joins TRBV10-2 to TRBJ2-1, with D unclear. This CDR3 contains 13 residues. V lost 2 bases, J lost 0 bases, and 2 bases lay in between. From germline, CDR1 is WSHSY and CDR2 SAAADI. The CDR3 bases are TGCGCCAGCAGTGAGAACTCCTACAATGAGCAGTTCTTC. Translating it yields CASSENSYNEQFF.

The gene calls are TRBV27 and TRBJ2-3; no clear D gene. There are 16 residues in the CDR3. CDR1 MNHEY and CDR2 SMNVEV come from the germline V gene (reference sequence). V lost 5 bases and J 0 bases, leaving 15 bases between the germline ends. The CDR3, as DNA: TGTGCCAGCAGTGGATACATGGGTGGGAGCACAGATACGCAGTATTTT. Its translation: CASSGYMGGSTDTQYF.

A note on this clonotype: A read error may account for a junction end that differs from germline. The CDR3 sequence is CASQSGAYVLSF. The DNA for the CDR3 is TGTGCCAGCCAGTCTGGCGCCTACGTCCTGTCCTTC. This chain joins TRBV6-1 and TRBJ2-6; D uncertain. Germline V gene data show CDR1 as MNHNS and CDR2 as SASEGT. This CDR3 contains 12 residues.

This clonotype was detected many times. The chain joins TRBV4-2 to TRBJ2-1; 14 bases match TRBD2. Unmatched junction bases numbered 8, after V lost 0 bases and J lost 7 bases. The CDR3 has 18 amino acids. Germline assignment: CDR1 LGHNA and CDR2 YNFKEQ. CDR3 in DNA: TGTGCCAGCAGCCAAGATCCGACTAGCGGGAGGGCCTGGAATGAGCAGTTCTTC. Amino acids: CASSQDPTSGRAWNEQFF.

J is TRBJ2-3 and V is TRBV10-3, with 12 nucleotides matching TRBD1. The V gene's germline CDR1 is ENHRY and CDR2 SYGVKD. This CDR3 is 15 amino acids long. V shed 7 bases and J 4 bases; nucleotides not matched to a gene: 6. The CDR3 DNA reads TGTGCCATCACCCGGGGACAGGGGGCCGCAGATACGCAGTATTTT. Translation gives CAITRGQGAADTQYF.

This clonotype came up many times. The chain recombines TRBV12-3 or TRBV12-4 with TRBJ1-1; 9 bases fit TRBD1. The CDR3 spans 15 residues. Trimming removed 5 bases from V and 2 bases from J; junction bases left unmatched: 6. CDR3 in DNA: TGTGCCAGCAGTCGTCCGGGACAGGGTAACACTGAAGCTTTCTTT. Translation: CASSRPGQGNTEAFF.

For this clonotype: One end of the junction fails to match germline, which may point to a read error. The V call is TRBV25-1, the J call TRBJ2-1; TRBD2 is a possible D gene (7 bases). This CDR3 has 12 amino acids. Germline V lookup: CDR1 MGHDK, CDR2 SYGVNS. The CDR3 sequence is CASRTGGGELFF. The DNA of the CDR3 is TGTGCCAGCAGGACAGGCGGGGGTGAGCTGTTTTTC. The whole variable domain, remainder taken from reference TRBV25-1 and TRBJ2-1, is EADIYQTPRYLVIGTGKKITLECSQTMGHDKMYWYQQDPGMELHLIHYSYGVNSTEKGDLSSESTVSRIRTEHFPLTLESARPSHTSQYLCASRTGGGELFFGPGTRLTVL.

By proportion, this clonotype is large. This CDR3 reads CASSNEQGDEQFF. CDR3 nucleotide sequence: TGTGCCAGCAGTAACGAACAGGGCGATGAGCAGTTCTTC. The genes are TRBV6-5 and TRBJ2-1; D is perhaps TRBD1 (6 bases). Trimming pared 5 bases from V and 8 bases from J, leaving 13 bases between. CDR1 MNHEY and CDR2 SVGAGI come from the germline V gene. The CDR3 spans 13 residues.

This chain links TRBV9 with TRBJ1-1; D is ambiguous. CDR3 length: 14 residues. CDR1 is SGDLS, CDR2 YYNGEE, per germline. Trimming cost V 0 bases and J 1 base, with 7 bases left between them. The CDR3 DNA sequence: TGTGCCAGCAGCGTAGCGTCGGCGAACACTGAAGCTTTCTTT. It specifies CASSVASANTEAFF.